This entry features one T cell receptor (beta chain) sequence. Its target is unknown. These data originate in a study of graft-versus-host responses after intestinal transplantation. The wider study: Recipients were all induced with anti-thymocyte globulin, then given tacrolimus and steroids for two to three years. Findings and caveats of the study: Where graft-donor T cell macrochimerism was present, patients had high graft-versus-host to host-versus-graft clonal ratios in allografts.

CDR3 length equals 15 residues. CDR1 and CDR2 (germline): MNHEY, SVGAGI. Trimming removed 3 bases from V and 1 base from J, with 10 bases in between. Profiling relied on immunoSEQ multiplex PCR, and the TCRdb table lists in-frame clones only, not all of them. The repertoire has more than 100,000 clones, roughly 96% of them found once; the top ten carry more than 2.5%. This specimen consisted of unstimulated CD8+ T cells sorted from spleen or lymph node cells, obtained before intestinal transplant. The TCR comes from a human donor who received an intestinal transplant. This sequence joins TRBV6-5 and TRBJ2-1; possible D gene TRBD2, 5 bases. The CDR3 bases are TGTGCCAGCAGTTATAGGAGCGGTTCCTACAATGAGCAGTTCTTC. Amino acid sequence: CASSYRSGSYNEQFF.